This paragraph covers one T cell receptor beta chain sequence. Antigen unknown. This sample stems from a study of cytomegalovirus exposure and HLA in healthy donors. Across the whole study: Unique TCR beta sequences numbering about 100 million came from 150 million to 200 million T cells in an earlier analysis. Findings of the study overall: Later on, an analysis tied about 17,000 TCR beta sequences to HLA alleles at 0.05 false discovery rate. Cytomegalovirus-associated TCR beta chains were listed, numbering some 170.

The CDR3 sequence is 19 residues long. Looked up from germline, CDR1 is MGHRA and CDR2 is YSYEKL. Use of 60 Vbeta and 13 Jbeta primers characterized the PCR. Here immunoSEQ multiplex PCR was the method, and the copy in TCRdb shows in-frame clones only, minus some. The sample consists of about 160,000 clones, about 80% of them appearing once. This chain uses TRBV4-1 with TRBJ2-5; TRBD2 might be the D (6 bases). With the DNA end fitting TRBJ2-7 better, the J assignment may be wrong. Material for sequencing was PBMCs. The TCR originated in a young man in good health and CMV-seropositive. The CDR3 region is CASSQAHSPGLTRLYEQYF. Written as DNA, the CDR3 is TGCGCCAGCAGCCAAGCCCATAGTCCGGGACTTACAAGACTCTACGAGCAGTACTTC.